This T cell receptor (beta chain) appears in the sequencing data of a study of T-cell memory formation after mild COVID-19. Study summary: Among the donors, TCR clusters were largely specific to each donor.

Whole-study results and caveats: Clonal second-wave expansions that peaked on day 37 had unconfirmed SARS-CoV-2 specificity. Contracting clones from day 15 to 85 had balanced CD4/CD8; later expanders favoured CD4+.

Germline values: CDR1 MNHNY, CDR2 SVGAGI (reference sequence). The length of the CDR3 is 13 residues. Deletions cut 7 bases from V and 1 base from J, with 10 bases between. Constant-segment primers served in 5'RACE that generated TCR alpha and TCR beta cDNA libraries bearing sample barcodes and UMIs. Via MiXCR, TCRdb re-called the 5' RACE reads, giving one row per CDR3 protein. This repertoire shows more than 250,000 distinct CDR3 sequences, more than 15% found once; its top ten account for 23%. The sample holds a few counts of this clonotype. What it recognizes is unknown. The V gene is TRBV6-6, the J gene TRBJ1-2, with a tentative D call TRBD1 (5 bases). The receptor was isolated from a man between 18 and 35 years old who had mild COVID-19 (a few samples of this study predate the infection). Cell type and time point are not known. Sequencing input: PBMCs or a T cell subset sorted from them (not recorded which). Here the CDR3 reads CASILGRNYGYTF. DNA of the CDR3: TGTGCCAGCATCTTGGGGCGTAACTATGGCTACACCTTC.